The 21 T cell receptor beta chains below were found in one sample sequenced in a study of cytomegalovirus exposure and HLA in healthy donors. Here immunoSEQ multiplex PCR was the method, and the copy in TCRdb shows in-frame clones only, minus some. The table includes roughly 150,000 clones, 85% to 90% detected once. The sample comprised PBMCs. All receptors derive from a woman aged 18-35 years in good health and CMV-seropositive.

V usage is TRBV5-1 and J usage is TRBJ2-1, with TRBD2 matching 8 bases. CDR1 is SGHRS and CDR2 is YFSETQ in the germline V gene. This CDR3 spans 16 amino acids. J was trimmed by 6 bases and V by 6 bases; bases with no gene match: 14. CDR3 DNA: TGCGCCAGCACCCCCCCAAGCGGGAGCTCCCTCAATGAGCAGTTCTTC. Translating gives CASTPPSGSSLNEQFF.

The chain uses TRBV9 and TRBJ2-7; no clear D. The CDR3 contains 11 residues. The germline V gene has CDR1 SGDLS and CDR2 YYNGEE. The V end lost 1 base, the J end lost 4 bases, and 3 bases lay between the germline ends. CDR3 in DNA: TGTGCCAGCAGCGTACAGTACGAGCAGTACTTC. Amino acid sequence: CASSVQYEQYF.

The chain recombines TRBV5-6 with TRBJ1-4; D gene uncertain. V was cut by 0 bases and J by 0 bases, with 12 bases left in between. Germline V CDR1 and CDR2: SGHDT, YYEEEE. The CDR3 is made up of 17 amino acids. The CDR3 sequence: CASSLASGIATNEKLFF. In DNA, the CDR3 is TGTGCCAGCAGCTTGGCGTCAGGAATCGCAACTAATGAAAAACTGTTTTTT.

The CDR3 protein is CSVEGTGTKGETQYF. The DNA of the CDR3 is TGCAGCGTTGAAGGGACCGGGACTAAGGGGGAGACCCAGTACTTC. The rearrangement links TRBV29-1 to TRBJ2-5; 7 bases fit TRBD2. This CDR3 is 15 amino acids long. In germline, CDR1 is SQVTM, CDR2 ANQGSEA. Trimming took 1 base from V and 5 from J; bases not matched to a gene: 10. The variable domain in full, completed from reference TRBV29-1 and TRBJ2-5, reads SAVISQKPSRDICQRGTSLTIQCQVDSQVTMMFWYRQQPGQSLTLIATANQGSEATYESGFVIDKFPISRPNLTFSTLTVSNMSPEDSSIYLCSVEGTGTKGETQYFGPGTRLLVL.

Regarding this clone: Likely a read error: the CDR3 ends without its conserved phenylalanine or tryptophan. It is unclear where the CDR3 begins or ends on the DNA, so no DNA is shown, and the CDR3 is as TCRdb lists it. The chain employs TRBV29-1 and TRBJ2-7; no DNA check was done on the table's D call, TRBD2. The CDR3 sequence runs 9 residues, both termini included. Germline-derived CDR1 and CDR2 are SQVTM and ANQGSEA. The CDR3: CSVEGTSGY.

This clone appeared many times. The rearrangement links TRBV11-3 to TRBJ2-1; D may be TRBD2 (7 bases). Trimming removed 6 bases at V and 9 bases at J, with 21 bases between. Germline CDR1 reads SGHNT; CDR2 reads YENEEA. This CDR3 spans 15 amino acids. The CDR3 nucleotides read TGTGCCAGCAGGCCCGGGGGCGGGAGAAAGGCTGAGCAGTTCTTC. Residues: CASRPGGGRKAEQFF.

The V gene is TRBV7-9, the J gene TRBJ1-1, with TRBD1 matching over 7 bases. CDR3 length equals 15 residues. J was trimmed by 6 bases and V by 5 bases; bases with no gene match: 12. Germline V gene lookup returns CDR1 SEHNR and CDR2 FQNEAQ (reference sequence). The CDR3 DNA is TGTGCCAGCAGCCCATGGGCCCTTACAGGGGCTGAAGCTTTCTTT. Its translation: CASSPWALTGAEAFF.

This clone was observed a single time. The rearrangement uses TRBV28 and TRBJ2-7; 7 positions agree with TRBD1. Germline V gene lookup returns CDR1 MDHEN and CDR2 SYDVKM. V trimming: 6 bases; J trimming: 0 bases; junction bases outside the gene matches: 11. The CDR3 sequence is 16 residues long. The CDR3 coding sequence is TGTGCCAGCAGATCCTCGGGACAGAATTTCTCCTACGAGCAGTACTTC. It yields the protein CASRSSGQNFSYEQYF.

This sequence joins TRBV30 and TRBJ2-7; TRBD1 might be the D (6 bases). CDR1 GTSNPN and CDR2 SVGIG come from the germline V gene (reference sequence). The CDR3 spans 15 residues. Deletions cut 1 base from V and 6 bases from J, with 19 bases between. CDR3 nucleotide sequence: TGTGCCTGGAGTGACCAGAACCCAGGGGTAAGCGAGCAGTACTTC. Protein product: CAWSDQNPGVSEQYF.

The genes are TRBV4-3 and TRBJ1-2, with a weak D call TRBD1 (5 bases). The CDR3 loop spans 15 amino acids. Trimming pared 0 bases from V and 4 bases from J, leaving 12 bases between. Germline CDR1 LGHNA, CDR2 YSLEER. The CDR3 region has the DNA TGCGCCAGCAGCCAAGACACCTTAGGGGCCTATGGCTACACCTTC. Its translation is CASSQDTLGAYGYTF.

A few counts support this clone. This CDR3 is CASSFPTGSYGYTF. DNA for the CDR3: TGTGCCAGCAGTTTCCCGACAGGTTCCTATGGCTACACCTTC. The chain is built from TRBV28 and TRBJ1-2; D is possibly TRBD1 (6 bases). Deletions cut 3 bases from V and 4 bases from J, with 12 bases between. CDR3 size: 14 residues. The germline gives CDR1 MDHEN, CDR2 SYDVKM.

The rearrangement joins TRBV6-1 to TRBJ2-2; D not resolved. The CDR3 spans 14 residues. Germline V gene lookup returns CDR1 MNHNS and CDR2 SASEGT. Trimming left V 2 bases short and J 6 bases short, with 10 bases between. The CDR3 nucleotides read TGTGCCAGCAGTGAACGGTCCTTTGCCGGGGAGCTGTTTTTT. Translation gives CASSERSFAGELFF.

The chain carries TRBV4-2 and TRBJ2-1, with D maybe TRBD1 (6 bases). The V end was cut by 4 bases, the J end by 3 bases, with 10 bases between. CDR3 length: 14 amino acids. CDR1 is LGHNA, CDR2 YNFKEQ, per germline. The DNA for the CDR3 is TGTGCCAGCAGCCCCGGGACAAGCTACAATGAGCAGTTCTTC. Protein sequence: CASSPGTSYNEQFF.

The chain is built from TRBV5-1 and TRBJ2-5, with 11 bases fitting TRBD1. The CDR3 extends over 16 amino acids. Germline CDR1 SGHRS, CDR2 YFSETQ. The trim removed 5 bases at V and 5 bases at J, leaving 11 bases unmatched. CDR3 region: CASSSHFGTGGETQYF. The CDR3 DNA reads TGCGCCAGCAGTAGCCATTTTGGGACAGGGGGTGAGACCCAGTACTTC.

V and J are TRBV6-6 and TRBJ2-1, with D possibly TRBD1 on 5 matching bases. Trimming shortened V by 0 bases and J by 7 bases, and 10 bases separated the two germline ends. CDR1 and CDR2 (germline): MNHNY, SVGAGI (reference sequence). The CDR3 is made up of 14 amino acids. The CDR3 bases are TGTGCCAGCAGTTACTCGCAGGGTTCGAATGAGCAGTTCTTC. Encoded protein: CASSYSQGSNEQFF.

This chain joins TRBV4-1 and TRBJ1-3; a weak D match, TRBD1 (6 bases). The CDR3 sequence is 15 residues long. Per germline, CDR1 MGHRA and CDR2 YSYEKL. Between the trimmed V and J ends, which lost 4 bases and 3 bases, there was a span of 13 bases. The CDR3 nucleotides are TGCGCCAGCAGCCCCCGGACAGTTTATGGAAACACCATATATTTT. Protein product: CASSPRTVYGNTIYF.

This chain connects TRBV7-2 to TRBJ2-6, with D possibly being TRBD1 (5 bases). V was shortened by 3 bases and J by 1 base, with 7 bases between the two germline ends. The CDR3 is 15 amino acids. Germline V gene lookup returns CDR1 SGHTA and CDR2 FQGNSA. Here the CDR3 reads CASSFRTSGANVLTF. The CDR3 region has the DNA TGTGCCAGCAGCTTCAGGACATCTGGGGCCAACGTCCTGACTTTC. Full variable domain (missing parts from reference TRBV7-2 and TRBJ2-6): GAGVSQSPSNKVTEKGKDVELRCDPISGHTALYWYRQSLGQGLEFLIYFQGNSAPDKSGLPSDRFSAERTGGSVSTLTIQRTQQEDSAVYLCASSFRTSGANVLTFGAGSRLTVL.

The V call is TRBV5-1, the J call TRBJ2-7; TRBD1 aligns across 8 bases. The CDR3 totals 15 residues. CDR1 SGHRS and CDR2 YFSETQ come from the germline V gene. Unmatched junction bases numbered 6, after V lost 0 bases and J lost 4 bases. The chain's CDR3 is CASSLGLDREYEQYF. CDR3 DNA sequence: TGCGCCAGCAGCTTGGGATTGGACAGGGAATACGAGCAGTACTTC.

The gene calls are TRBV6-1 and TRBJ2-1; D might be TRBD2 (5 bases). The length of the CDR3 is 14 residues. Germline CDR1 is MNHNS and CDR2 is SASEGT. Trimming removed 5 bases at V and 1 base at J, with 9 bases between. This CDR3 is CASSPQRSYNEQFF. The CDR3 region has the DNA TGTGCCAGCAGTCCGCAGCGGTCCTACAATGAGCAGTTCTTC.

This rearrangement joins TRBV27 to TRBJ2-1, with 11 bases that match TRBD2. The germline V gene encodes CDR1 MNHEY and CDR2 SMNVEV (reference sequence). J gave up 2 bases and V 8 bases, and 17 bases lay outside the gene matches. The CDR3 runs 19 residues. DNA of the CDR3: TGTGCCAGCTCGACCGTCTCCGGGACTAGCGGACCCCCCTACAATGAGCAGTTCTTC. Its protein product is CASSTVSGTSGPPYNEQFF.

The chain employs TRBV11-3 and TRBJ2-7, with 7 nucleotides matching TRBD2. The junction had 4 bases not matched to a gene; V was cut back by 5 bases and J by 0 bases. Germline CDR1 SGHNT, CDR2 YENEEA. The CDR3 spans 14 residues. The CDR3 loop is CASSPRDYSYEQYF. The CDR3 DNA is TGTGCCAGCAGCCCCCGGGACTACTCCTACGAGCAGTACTTC.